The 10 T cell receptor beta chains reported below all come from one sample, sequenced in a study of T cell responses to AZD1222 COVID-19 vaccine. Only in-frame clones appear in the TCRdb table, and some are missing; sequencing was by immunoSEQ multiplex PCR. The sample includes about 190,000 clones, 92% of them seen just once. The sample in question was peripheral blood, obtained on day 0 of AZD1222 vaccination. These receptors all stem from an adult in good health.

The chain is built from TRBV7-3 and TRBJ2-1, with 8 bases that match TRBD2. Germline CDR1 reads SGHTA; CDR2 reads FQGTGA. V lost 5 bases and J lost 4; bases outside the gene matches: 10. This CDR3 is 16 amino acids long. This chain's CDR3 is CASSPRGAGGYNEQFF. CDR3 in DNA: TGTGCCAGCAGCCCCCGAGGGGCGGGGGGATACAATGAGCAGTTCTTC.

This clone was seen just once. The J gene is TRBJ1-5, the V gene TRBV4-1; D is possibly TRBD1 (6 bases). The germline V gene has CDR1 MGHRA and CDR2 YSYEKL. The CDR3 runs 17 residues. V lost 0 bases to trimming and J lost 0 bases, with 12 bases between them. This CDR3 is CASSQDRGIYSNQPQHF. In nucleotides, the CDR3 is TGCGCCAGCAGCCAAGACAGGGGAATTTATAGCAATCAGCCCCAGCATTTT.

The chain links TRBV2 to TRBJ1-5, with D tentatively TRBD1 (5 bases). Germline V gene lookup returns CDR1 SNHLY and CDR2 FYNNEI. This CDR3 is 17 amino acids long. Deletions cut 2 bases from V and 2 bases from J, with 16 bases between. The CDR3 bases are TGTGCCAGCAGTGAATCCCTAGGCAGGGTCCGCAATCAGCCCCAGCATTTT. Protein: CASSESLGRVRNQPQHF.

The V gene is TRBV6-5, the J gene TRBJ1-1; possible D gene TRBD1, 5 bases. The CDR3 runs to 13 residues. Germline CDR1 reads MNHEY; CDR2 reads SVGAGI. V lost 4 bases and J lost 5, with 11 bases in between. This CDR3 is CASSLSQGTEAFF. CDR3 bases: TGTGCCAGCAGTTTGAGTCAGGGAACTGAAGCTTTCTTT.

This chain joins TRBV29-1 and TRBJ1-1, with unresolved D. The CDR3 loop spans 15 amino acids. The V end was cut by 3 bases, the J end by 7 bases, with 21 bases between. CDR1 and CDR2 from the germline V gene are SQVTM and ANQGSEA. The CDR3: CSVDESLGSNYEAFF. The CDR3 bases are TGCAGCGTTGATGAGTCCTTAGGGAGTAATTATGAAGCTTTCTTT. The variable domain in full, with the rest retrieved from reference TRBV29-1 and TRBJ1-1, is SAVISQKPSRDICQRGTSLTIQCQVDSQVTMMFWYRQQPGQSLTLIATANQGSEATYESGFVIDKFPISRPNLTFSTLTVSNMSPEDSSIYLCSVDESLGSNYEAFFGQGTRLTVV.

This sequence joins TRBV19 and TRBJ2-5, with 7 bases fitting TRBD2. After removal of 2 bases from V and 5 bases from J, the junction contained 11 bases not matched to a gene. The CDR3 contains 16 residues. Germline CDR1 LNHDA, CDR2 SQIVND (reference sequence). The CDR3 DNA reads TGTGCCAGTAGTATATGGCCTCGGGGGGAAATGGAGACCCAGTACTTC. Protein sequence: CASSIWPRGEMETQYF.

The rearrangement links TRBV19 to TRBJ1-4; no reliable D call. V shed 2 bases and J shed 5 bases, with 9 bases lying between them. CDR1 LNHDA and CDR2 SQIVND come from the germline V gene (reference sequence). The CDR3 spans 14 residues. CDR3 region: CASSIRKENEKLFF. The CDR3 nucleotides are TGTGCCAGTAGTATAAGAAAAGAGAATGAAAAACTGTTTTTT.

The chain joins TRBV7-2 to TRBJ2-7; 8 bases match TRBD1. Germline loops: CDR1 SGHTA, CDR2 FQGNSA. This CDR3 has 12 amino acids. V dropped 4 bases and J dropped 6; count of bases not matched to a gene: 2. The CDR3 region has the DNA TGTGCCAGCAGCTCGGACAGGGCCGAGCAGTACTTC. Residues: CASSSDRAEQYF.

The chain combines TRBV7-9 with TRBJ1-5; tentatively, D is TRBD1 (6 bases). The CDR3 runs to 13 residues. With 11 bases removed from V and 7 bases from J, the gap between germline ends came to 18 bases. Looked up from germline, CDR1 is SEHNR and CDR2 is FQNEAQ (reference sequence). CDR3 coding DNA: TGTGCCTGGTCAGGGGATGGCGGACAGCCCCAGCATTTT. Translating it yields CAWSGDGGQPQHF.

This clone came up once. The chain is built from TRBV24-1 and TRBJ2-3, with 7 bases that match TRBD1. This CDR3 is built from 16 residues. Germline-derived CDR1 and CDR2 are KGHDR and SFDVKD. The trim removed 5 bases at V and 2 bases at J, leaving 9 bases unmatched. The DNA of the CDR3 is TGTGCCACCAGTGCTGCCCGACAGGGCATCACAGATACGCAGTATTTT. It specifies CATSAARQGITDTQYF.